The clone carrying this TCR beta chain is a singleton in its sample. Its target is unknown. In the PCR, 60 Vbeta and 13 Jbeta primers were used. Original processing methods: A later analysis tallied approximately 87 million unique TCR beta chains, some 10 million of them shared. Produced via immunoSEQ multiplex PCR; TCRdb's table is partial and in-frame only. V and J calls and clone size follow that table, whereas D and trimming were derived from the DNA. The repertoire holds 150,000 to 200,000 clones, with around 84% as singletons. The CDR3 is 16 residues long. The germline V gene encodes CDR1 LNHNV and CDR2 YYDKDF (reference sequence). Trimming removed 0 bases from V and 7 bases from J; junction bases left unmatched: 3. The data were obtained in a study of cytomegalovirus exposure and HLA in healthy donors. Findings of the study overall: A classifier reportedly called cytomegalovirus status with high sensitivity and specificity.

This chain joins TRBV15 and TRBJ2-1, with 13 bases identical to TRBD2. Sequencing was done on a sample of PBMCs. The receptor's source is a man aged 50 or older in good health and CMV-seropositive. CDR3 coding DNA: TGTGCCACCAGCAGAGAAACTAGCGGGAGGGCAAATGAGCAGTTCTTC. This encodes CATSRETSGRANEQFF.